The text below deals with one TCR beta chain. The source of the sample is a study of blood T cell repertoires in COVID-19. Whole-study context: COVID-19 samples, acute and convalescent, were from the United States, Italy and Spain. From T cells, B-cell-depleted T cells, or PBMCs came the material, which was cDNA or gDNA.

In the original workflow: The assay estimated nucleated cells by amplifying reference gene primers. Sequencing used immunoSEQ multiplex PCR; TCRdb keeps in-frame clones, though not all of them. V and J calls and clone size are those listed in that table; D and trimming were worked out from the DNA. The sample has about 160,000 clones; over 85% are singletons. The sequencing sample was made of peripheral blood. The source of this sequence is a woman in her forties or fifties with acute or convalescent COVID-19.

For the CDR3, the DNA is TGTGCCAGCAGCCGCGGGGTGGTTGAAAAACTGTTTTTT. Its protein is CASSRGVVEKLFF. V gene TRBV11-2 combines with J gene TRBJ1-4; D uncertain. This CDR3 is built from 13 residues. V was trimmed by 5 bases and J by 7 bases, leaving 11 bases between them. The germline gives CDR1 SGHAT, CDR2 FQNNGV.